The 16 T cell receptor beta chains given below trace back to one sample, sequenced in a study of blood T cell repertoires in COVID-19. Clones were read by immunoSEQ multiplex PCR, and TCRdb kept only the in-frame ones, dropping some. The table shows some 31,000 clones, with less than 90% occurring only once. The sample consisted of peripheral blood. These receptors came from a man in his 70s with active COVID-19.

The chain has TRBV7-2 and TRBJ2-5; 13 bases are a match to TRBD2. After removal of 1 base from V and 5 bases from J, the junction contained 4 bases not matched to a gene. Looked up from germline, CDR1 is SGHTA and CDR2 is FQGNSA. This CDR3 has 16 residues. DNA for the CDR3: TGTGCCAGCAGCTTAGGGACTAGCGGGAGAGGTGAGACCCAGTACTTC. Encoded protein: CASSLGTSGRGETQYF.

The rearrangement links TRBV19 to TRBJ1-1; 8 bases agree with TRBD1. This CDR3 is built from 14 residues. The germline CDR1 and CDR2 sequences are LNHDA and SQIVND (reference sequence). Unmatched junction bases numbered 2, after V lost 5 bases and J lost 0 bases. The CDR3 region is CASSADRVNTEAFF. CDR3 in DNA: TGTGCCAGTAGTGCGGACAGGGTGAACACTGAAGCTTTCTTT.

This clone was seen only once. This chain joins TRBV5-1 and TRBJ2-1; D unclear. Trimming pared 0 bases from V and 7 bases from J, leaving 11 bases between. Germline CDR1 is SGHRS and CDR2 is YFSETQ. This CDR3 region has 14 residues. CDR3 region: CASSLGGGMNEQFF. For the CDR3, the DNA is TGCGCCAGCAGCTTGGGCGGCGGCATGAATGAGCAGTTCTTC.

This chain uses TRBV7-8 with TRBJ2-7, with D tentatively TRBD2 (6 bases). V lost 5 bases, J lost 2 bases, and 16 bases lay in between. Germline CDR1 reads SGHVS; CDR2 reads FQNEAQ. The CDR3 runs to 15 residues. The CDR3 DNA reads TGTGCCAGCAGCGTCTATATAGCGGACCCCTACGAGCAGTACTTC. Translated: CASSVYIADPYEQYF.

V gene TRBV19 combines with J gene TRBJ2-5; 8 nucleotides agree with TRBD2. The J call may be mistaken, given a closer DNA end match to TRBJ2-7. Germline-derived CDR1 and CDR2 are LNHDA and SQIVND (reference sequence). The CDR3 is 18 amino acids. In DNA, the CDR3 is TGTGCCAGTAGTAGGTTAGCGGGAACGGGAAGATCCTCCTACGAGCAGTACTTC. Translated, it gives CASSRLAGTGRSSYEQYF.

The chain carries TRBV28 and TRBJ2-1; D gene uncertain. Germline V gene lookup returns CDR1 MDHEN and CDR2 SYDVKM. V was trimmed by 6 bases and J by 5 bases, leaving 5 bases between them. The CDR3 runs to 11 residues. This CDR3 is CASSRNNEQFF. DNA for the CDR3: TGTGCCAGCAGCAGGAACAATGAGCAGTTCTTC.

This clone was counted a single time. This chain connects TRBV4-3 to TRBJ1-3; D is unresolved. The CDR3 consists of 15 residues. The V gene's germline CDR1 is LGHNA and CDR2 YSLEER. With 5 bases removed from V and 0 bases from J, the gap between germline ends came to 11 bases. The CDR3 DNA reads TGCGCCAGCAGCGCGCAACCGGTCTCTGGAAACACCATATATTTT. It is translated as CASSAQPVSGNTIYF.

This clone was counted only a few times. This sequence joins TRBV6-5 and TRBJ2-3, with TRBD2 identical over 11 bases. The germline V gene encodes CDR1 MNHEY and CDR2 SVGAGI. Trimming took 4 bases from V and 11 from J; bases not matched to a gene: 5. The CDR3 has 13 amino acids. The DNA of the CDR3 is TGTGCCAGCAGTTCCTCAACTAGCGGGAGGCAGTATTTT. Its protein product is CASSSSTSGRQYF.

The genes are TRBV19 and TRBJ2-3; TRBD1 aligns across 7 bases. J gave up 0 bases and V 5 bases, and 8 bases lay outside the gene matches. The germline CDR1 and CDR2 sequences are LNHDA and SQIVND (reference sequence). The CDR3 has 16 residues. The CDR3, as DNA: TGTGCCAGTAGTCCCCGGGACAGTCTTAGCACAGATACGCAGTATTTT. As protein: CASSPRDSLSTDTQYF.

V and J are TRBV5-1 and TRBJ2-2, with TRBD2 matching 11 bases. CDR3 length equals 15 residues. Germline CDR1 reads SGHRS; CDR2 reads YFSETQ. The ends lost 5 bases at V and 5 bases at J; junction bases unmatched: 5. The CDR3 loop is CASSSGTSGTGELFF. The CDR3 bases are TGCGCCAGCAGTTCCGGGACTAGCGGAACCGGGGAGCTGTTTTTT.

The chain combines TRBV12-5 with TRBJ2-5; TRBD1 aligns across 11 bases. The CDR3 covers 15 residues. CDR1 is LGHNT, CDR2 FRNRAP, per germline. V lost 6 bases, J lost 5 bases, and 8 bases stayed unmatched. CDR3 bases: TGTGCTAGTGGAATGGGACAGGGGGGGTTGGAGACCCAGTACTTC. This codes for CASGMGQGGLETQYF.

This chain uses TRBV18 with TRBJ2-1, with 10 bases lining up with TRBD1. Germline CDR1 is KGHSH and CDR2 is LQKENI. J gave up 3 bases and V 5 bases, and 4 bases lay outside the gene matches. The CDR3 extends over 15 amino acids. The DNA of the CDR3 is TGTGCCAGCTCATCCGGGACAGGGGTCTACAATGAGCAGTTCTTC. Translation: CASSSGTGVYNEQFF.

In DNA form, the CDR3 reads TGTGCCAGCAGTTTACTAGAAAGAGCAGATACGCAGTATTTT. It is translated as CASSLLERADTQYF. This chain joins TRBV27 and TRBJ2-3; D remains ambiguous. V lost 2 bases to trimming and J lost 4 bases, with 10 bases between them. CDR1 is MNHEY, CDR2 SMNVEV, per germline (reference sequence). The CDR3 extends over 14 amino acids.

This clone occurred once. CDR3 DNA: TGCGCCAGCAGCCAAGAAGTAGCGGGGGTCCGTAGAAACACCGGGGAGCTGTTTTTT. Translating it yields CASSQEVAGVRRNTGELFF. J is TRBJ2-2 and V is TRBV4-1; 9 positions match TRBD2. CDR1 is MGHRA, CDR2 YSYEKL, per germline. The V gene end was trimmed by 0 bases and the J gene end by 2 bases; junction bases not matched to a gene: 10. The CDR3 sequence is 19 residues long.

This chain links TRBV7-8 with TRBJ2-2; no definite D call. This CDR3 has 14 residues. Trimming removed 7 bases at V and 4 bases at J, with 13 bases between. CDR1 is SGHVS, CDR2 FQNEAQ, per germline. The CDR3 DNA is TGTGCCAGCACCACGACGGAGACCACCGGGGAGCTGTTTTTT. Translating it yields CASTTTETTGELFF.

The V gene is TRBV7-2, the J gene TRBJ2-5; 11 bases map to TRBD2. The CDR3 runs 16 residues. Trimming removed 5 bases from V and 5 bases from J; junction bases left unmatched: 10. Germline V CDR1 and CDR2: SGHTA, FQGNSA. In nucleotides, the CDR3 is TGTGCCAGCAGCCCAACTAGCGGGAGATCATGGGAGACCCAGTACTTC. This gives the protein CASSPTSGRSWETQYF.